This T cell receptor (beta chain) was identified in a study of cytomegalovirus exposure and HLA in healthy donors. About this clone itself: Antigen: not known.

V was trimmed by 2 bases and J by 1 base, leaving 6 bases between them. Germline CDR1 is LNHDA and CDR2 is SQIVND (reference sequence). The CDR3 is 15 residues long. Findings and limits, study-wide: As immune exposure information, only CMV serostatus was available.

PCR primers comprised 60 Vbeta and 13 Jbeta primers. The data were produced by immunoSEQ multiplex PCR, yet TCRdb's version contains in-frame clones alone and is incomplete. The table records tens of thousands of clones, 65% to 85% of them present only once. The TCR comes from a woman in her 30s in good health and CMV-seronegative. The V gene is TRBV19, the J gene TRBJ2-6, with D perhaps matching TRBD1 (5 bases). The sample consisted of PBMCs. The chain's CDR3 is CASSIRQSGANVLTF. The CDR3 DNA is TGTGCCAGTAGTATAAGACAGTCTGGGGCCAACGTCCTGACTTTC.